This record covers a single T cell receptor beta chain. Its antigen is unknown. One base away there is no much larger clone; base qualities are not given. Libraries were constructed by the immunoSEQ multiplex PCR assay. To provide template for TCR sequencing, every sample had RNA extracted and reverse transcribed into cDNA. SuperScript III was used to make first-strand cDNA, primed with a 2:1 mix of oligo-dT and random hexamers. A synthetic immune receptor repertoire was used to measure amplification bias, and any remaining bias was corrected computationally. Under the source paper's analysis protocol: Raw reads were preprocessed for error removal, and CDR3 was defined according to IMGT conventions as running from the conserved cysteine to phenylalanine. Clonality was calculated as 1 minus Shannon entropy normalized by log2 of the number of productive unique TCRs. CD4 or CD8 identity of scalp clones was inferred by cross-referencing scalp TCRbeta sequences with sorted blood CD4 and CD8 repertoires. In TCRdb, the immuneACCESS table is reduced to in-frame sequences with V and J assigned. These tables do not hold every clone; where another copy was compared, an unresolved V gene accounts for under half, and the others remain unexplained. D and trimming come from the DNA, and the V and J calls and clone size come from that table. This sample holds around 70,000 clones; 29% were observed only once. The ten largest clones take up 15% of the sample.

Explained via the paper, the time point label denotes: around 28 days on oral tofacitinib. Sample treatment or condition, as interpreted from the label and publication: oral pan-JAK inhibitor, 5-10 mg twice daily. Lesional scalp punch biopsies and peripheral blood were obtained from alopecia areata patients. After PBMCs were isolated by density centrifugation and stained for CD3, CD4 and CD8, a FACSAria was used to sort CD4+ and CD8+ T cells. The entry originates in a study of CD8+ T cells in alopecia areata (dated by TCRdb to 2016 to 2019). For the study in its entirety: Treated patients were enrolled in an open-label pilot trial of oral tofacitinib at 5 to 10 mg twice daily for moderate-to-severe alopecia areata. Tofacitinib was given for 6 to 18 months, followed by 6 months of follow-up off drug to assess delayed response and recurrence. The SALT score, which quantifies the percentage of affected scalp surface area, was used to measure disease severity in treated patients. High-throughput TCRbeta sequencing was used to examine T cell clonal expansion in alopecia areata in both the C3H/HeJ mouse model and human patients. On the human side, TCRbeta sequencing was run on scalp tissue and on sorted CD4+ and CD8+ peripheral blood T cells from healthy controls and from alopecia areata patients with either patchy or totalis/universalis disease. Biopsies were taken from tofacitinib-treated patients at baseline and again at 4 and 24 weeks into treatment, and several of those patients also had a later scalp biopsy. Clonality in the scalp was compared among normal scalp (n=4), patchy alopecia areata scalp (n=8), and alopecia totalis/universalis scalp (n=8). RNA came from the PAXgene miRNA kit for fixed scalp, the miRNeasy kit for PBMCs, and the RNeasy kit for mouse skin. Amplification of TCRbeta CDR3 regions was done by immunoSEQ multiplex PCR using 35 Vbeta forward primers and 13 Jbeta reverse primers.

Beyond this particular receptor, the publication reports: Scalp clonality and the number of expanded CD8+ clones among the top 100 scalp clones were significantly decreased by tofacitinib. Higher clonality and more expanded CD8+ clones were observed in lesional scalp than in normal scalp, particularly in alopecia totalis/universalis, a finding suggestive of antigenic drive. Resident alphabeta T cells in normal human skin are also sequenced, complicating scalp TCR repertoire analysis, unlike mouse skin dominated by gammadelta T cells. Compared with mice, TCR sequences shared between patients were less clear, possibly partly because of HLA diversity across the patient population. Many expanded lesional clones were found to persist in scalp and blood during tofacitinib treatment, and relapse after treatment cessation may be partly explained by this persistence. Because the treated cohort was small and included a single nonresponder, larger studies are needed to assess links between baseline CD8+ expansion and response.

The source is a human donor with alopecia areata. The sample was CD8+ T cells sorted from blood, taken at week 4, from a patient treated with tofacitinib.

The CDR3: CASTPINEQFF. The bases read TGTGCCAGCACTCCGATCAATGAGCAGTTCTTC. The chain is made from TRBV2 and TRBJ2-1; no D gene is confidently identified. From the cysteine through the phenylalanine, the CDR3 covers 11 amino acids. Just the 33-base CDR3 DNA is kept, in frame starting at base 1. The germline V gene specifies SNHLY as CDR1 and FYNNEI as CDR2. Between the V and J ends, shortened by 7 bases and 6 bases respectively, the junction contains 7 bases. Extended through the reference TRBV2 and TRBJ2-1 proteins, this CDR3 yields the full variable domain: EPEVTQTPSHQVTQMGQEVILRCVPISNHLYFYWYRQILGQKVEFLVSFYNNEISEKSEIFDDQFSVERPDGSNFTLKIRSTKLEDSAMYFCASTPINEQFFGPGTRLTVL.